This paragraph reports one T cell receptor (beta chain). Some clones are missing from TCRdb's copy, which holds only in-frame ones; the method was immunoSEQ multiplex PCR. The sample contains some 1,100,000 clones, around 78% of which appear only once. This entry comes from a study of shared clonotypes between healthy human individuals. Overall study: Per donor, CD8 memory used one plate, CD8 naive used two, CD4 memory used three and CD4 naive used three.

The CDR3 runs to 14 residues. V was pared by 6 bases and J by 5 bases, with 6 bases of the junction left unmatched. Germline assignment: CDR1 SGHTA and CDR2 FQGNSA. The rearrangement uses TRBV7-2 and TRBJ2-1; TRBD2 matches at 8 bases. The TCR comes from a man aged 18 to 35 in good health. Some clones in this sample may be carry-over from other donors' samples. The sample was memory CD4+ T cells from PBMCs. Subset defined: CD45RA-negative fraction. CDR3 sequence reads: CASSSAGANNEQFF. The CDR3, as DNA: TGTGCCAGCAGTTCAGCGGGGGCTAACAATGAGCAGTTCTTC.